These 20 T cell receptor beta chains originate from one sample sequenced in a study of T cell repertoires in cytomegalovirus infection. Each CDR3 protein gets one entry after TCRdb re-called the reads with MiXCR. The sample lists some 390,000 distinct CDR3 sequences, around a sixth occurring once. Sequencing used PBMCs. Receptor source: a human donor in good health (CMV status not recorded). Some clones in this sample may be carry-over from other donors' samples.

In its sample, this clonotype was seen many times. The chain is built from TRBV5-4 and TRBJ2-3; possibly TRBD1 for D (5 bases). Trimming took 0 bases from V and 3 from J, leaving 8 bases between them. This CDR3 has 14 amino acids. Germline loops: CDR1 SGHNT, CDR2 YYREEE (reference sequence). In nucleotides, the CDR3 is TGTGCCAGCAGCTTGGAAGGGGAAACAGATACGCAGTATTTT. Its translation: CASSLEGETDTQYF.

The chain couples TRBV7-9 to TRBJ1-1, with TRBD1 matching 7 bases. J lost 11 bases, V lost 3 bases, and 9 bases had no gene match. Germline-derived CDR1 and CDR2 are SEHNR and FQNEAQ (reference sequence). The CDR3 covers 13 residues. CDR3: CASSLQGGVAAFF. The CDR3 DNA reads TGTGCCAGCAGCTTGCAGGGGGGCGTCGCCGCTTTCTTT.

The chain uses TRBV7-9 and TRBJ1-1; D remains ambiguous. V lost 7 bases to trimming and J lost 4 bases, with 7 bases between them. The V gene's germline CDR1 is SEHNR and CDR2 FQNEAQ (reference sequence). This CDR3 comprises 11 residues. CDR3: CASTSFTEAFF. CDR3 DNA sequence: TGTGCCAGCACCTCATTCACTGAAGCTTTCTTT. The whole variable domain, remainder taken from reference TRBV7-9 and TRBJ1-1, is DTGVSQNPRHKITKRGQNVTFRCDPISEHNRLYWYRQTLGQGPEFLTYFQNEAQLEKSRLLSDRFSAERPKGSFSTLEIQRTEQGDSAMYLCASTSFTEAFFGQGTRLTVV.

This clonotype was observed many times. The V gene is TRBV6-1, the J gene TRBJ1-2, with D perhaps matching TRBD1 (6 bases). Trimming took 4 bases from V and 5 from J, leaving 14 bases between them. The CDR3 is made up of 14 amino acids. Per the germline V gene, CDR1 is MNHNS and CDR2 is SASEGT. CDR3 in amino acids: CASSVARGVYGYTF. The CDR3, as DNA: TGTGCCAGCAGTGTAGCCAGGGGAGTATATGGCTACACCTTC.

This clonotype was seen a handful of times. CDR3 nucleotide sequence: TGCAGCGCAACCGGGACAGACTCCTACGAGCAGTACTTC. Translation gives CSATGTDSYEQYF. The chain is built from TRBV29-1 and TRBJ2-7, with 7 bases fitting TRBD1. CDR1 and CDR2 from the germline V gene are SQVTM and ANQGSEA. This CDR3 is 13 amino acids long. V trimming: 7 bases; J trimming: 0 bases; junction bases outside the gene matches: 6.

This clonotype came up many times. The genes are TRBV7-2 and TRBJ2-1; 13 nucleotides agree with TRBD2. There are 15 residues in the CDR3. The ends lost 8 bases at V and 9 bases at J; junction bases unmatched: 10. From germline, CDR1 is SGHTA and CDR2 FQGNSA. The CDR3 DNA reads TGTGCCAGCGGGTCCCAAGGGACTAGCGGGACTGAGCAGTTCTTC. It yields the protein CASGSQGTSGTEQFF.

The rearrangement uses TRBV5-5 and TRBJ1-2; a weak D match, TRBD1 (6 bases). This CDR3 region has 14 residues. The V gene lost 0 bases and the J gene lost 1 base, with 7 bases spanning the gap. In germline, CDR1 is SGHKS, CDR2 YYEKEE (reference sequence). DNA of the CDR3: TGTGCCAGCAGCTTGGGACAGGTTAACTATGGCTACACCTTC. As protein: CASSLGQVNYGYTF.

On this clonotype: A single base separates this from a much larger clone, so it may be a read error. The missing conserved phenylalanine or tryptophan at the end of this CDR3 makes a read error likely. The DNA is omitted, as the CDR3 cannot be located on it reliably, and the CDR3 follows TCRdb's listing. CDR3 in amino acids: CASSVTAERVEFI. The rearrangement links TRBV6-2 or TRBV6-3 to TRBJ2-1; the D segment call TRBD2 is taken from the table without a DNA check. Per germline, CDR1 MNHEY and CDR2 SVGEGT. The CDR3 region is 13 residues in length, termini included.

The chain links TRBV7-2 to TRBJ2-7; D perhaps matches TRBD2 (6 bases). The CDR3 loop spans 16 amino acids. Trimming took off 5 bases at V and 2 bases at J, with 19 bases between the two ends. In germline, CDR1 is SGHTA, CDR2 FQGNSA. CDR3 bases: TGTGCCAGCAGCCGATCCGGGACTCCCCGTCCCTACGAGCAGTACTTC. Translation gives CASSRSGTPRPYEQYF.

This clonotype was detected ten times or more. The chain uses TRBV7-8 and TRBJ2-1; TRBD2 is a possible D gene (7 bases). The length of the CDR3 is 16 residues. The germline V and J ends were trimmed by 7 bases and 8 bases, with 24 bases remaining between them. The V gene's germline CDR1 is SGHVS and CDR2 FQNEAQ. In nucleotides, the CDR3 is TGTGCCAGCACCCGTCCGGGGGGCCTAGCAGTATATGAGCAGTTCTTC. It encodes CASTRPGGLAVYEQFF.

This clonotype was seen more than once but under ten times. The chain is built from TRBV5-4 and TRBJ2-7, with a weak D call TRBD2 (7 bases). From germline, CDR1 is SGHNT and CDR2 YYREEE (reference sequence). Trimming took 4 bases from V and 5 from J, leaving 19 bases between them. The CDR3 runs to 15 residues. The chain's CDR3 is CASSTREGVGDEQYF. The DNA for the CDR3 is TGTGCCAGCAGCACCAGGGAGGGGGTAGGCGACGAGCAGTACTTC.

The V call is TRBV7-2, the J call TRBJ2-3; tentatively, D is TRBD1 or TRBD2 (5 bases each). Deletions cut 4 bases from V and 2 bases from J, with 13 bases between. The CDR3 runs 15 residues. Germline V gene data show CDR1 as SGHTA and CDR2 as FQGNSA. This chain's CDR3 is CASSSRPGATDTQYF. The CDR3 DNA follows: TGTGCCAGCAGCTCTCGGCCCGGGGCCACAGATACGCAGTATTTT.

The rearrangement uses TRBV3-1 and TRBJ1-1; TRBD1 might be the D (5 bases). V lost 1 base, J lost 0 bases, and 6 bases lay in between. Germline V gene data show CDR1 as LGHDT and CDR2 as YNNKEL (reference sequence). The CDR3 has 14 residues. The CDR3, as DNA: TGTGCCAGCAGCCAAGCAGGGATGAACACTGAAGCTTTCTTT. Translating it yields CASSQAGMNTEAFF.

The chain has TRBV4-3 and TRBJ1-3; no definite D call. With 0 bases removed from V and 0 bases from J, the gap between germline ends came to 9 bases. Germline CDR1 and CDR2: LGHNA and YSLEER. This CDR3 is 16 amino acids long. This CDR3 reads CASSQEWTRSGNTIYF. The CDR3 DNA reads as TGCGCCAGCAGCCAAGAGTGGACCCGCTCTGGAAACACCATATATTTT.

This clonotype was seen a few times. The chain combines TRBV20-1 with TRBJ2-1; tentative D call: TRBD2 (6 bases). Trimming removed 3 bases at V and 8 bases at J, with 17 bases between. Germline assignment: CDR1 DFQATT and CDR2 SNEGSKA (reference sequence). CDR3 length: 14 residues. DNA of the CDR3: TGCAGTGCTAGTGGAGGGGAAGGGCGCGATGAGCAGTTCTTC. Protein: CSASGGEGRDEQFF.

V and J are TRBV7-9 and TRBJ1-1; 7 bases agree with TRBD1. The V gene end was trimmed by 7 bases and the J gene end by 5 bases; junction bases not matched to a gene: 10. Per the germline V gene, CDR1 is SEHNR and CDR2 is FQNEAQ (reference sequence). This CDR3 is built from 14 residues. CDR3 residues: CASTPTGIGTEAFF. In nucleotides, the CDR3 is TGTGCCAGCACCCCGACAGGGATCGGGACTGAAGCTTTCTTT.

Many counts were recorded for this clonotype. The rearrangement uses TRBV10-3 and TRBJ2-7; TRBD1 matches 9 bases. Trimming removed 3 bases from V and 2 bases from J; junction bases left unmatched: 11. From germline, CDR1 is ENHRY and CDR2 SYGVKD. The CDR3 totals 17 residues. The CDR3 DNA sequence: TGTGCCATCAGTGACATCAAGACCGGGACAGGGACCTACGAGCAGTACTTC. Its translation is CAISDIKTGTGTYEQYF.

This clonotype was seen many times. CDR3 loop: CASSLEMTGAFEAFF. CDR3 sequence (DNA): TGTGCCAGCAGTTTGGAGATGACGGGGGCTTTTGAAGCTTTCTTT. The rearrangement joins TRBV6-6 to TRBJ1-1, with D possibly matching TRBD1 (6 bases). The V end was cut by 4 bases, the J end by 7 bases, with 19 bases between. Germline loops: CDR1 MNHNY, CDR2 SVGAGI (reference sequence). This CDR3 is 15 amino acids long.

Comments on this clonotype: A read error is possible here, since a much larger clone lies one base away. The gene calls are TRBV11-2 and TRBJ2-7; either TRBD1 or TRBD2 may fit D (5 bases each). This CDR3 spans 14 amino acids. Germline assignment: CDR1 SGHAT and CDR2 FQNNGV. The CDR3: CASSFGTSDYKQYF. The CDR3 DNA is TGTGCCAGCAGCTTTGGGACGTCAGACTACAAGCAGTACTTC.

The sample holds a few counts of this clonotype. The chain employs TRBV29-1 and TRBJ2-1; 10 bases match TRBD2. The CDR3 has 13 residues. The germline gives CDR1 SQVTM, CDR2 ANQGSEA. J lost 7 bases, V lost 4 bases, and 4 bases had no gene match. The CDR3 loop reads CSVGTSGQNEQFF. The CDR3 region has the DNA TGCAGCGTTGGGACTAGCGGACAAAATGAGCAGTTCTTC.